A selection of T cell receptor beta chains follows, all from one sample in a study of control samples from healthy donors and cancer patients. Generated by immunoSEQ multiplex PCR, the TCRdb table keeps only in-frame clones and is missing some. Counted here are about 180,000 clones, 90% occurring once; the ten biggest clones make up around 1.4%. Source material: blood. The source is a woman between 50 and 59 years old in good health. CDR3s include the opening cysteine and the closing phenylalanine or tryptophan. The D gene is left open where the match is weak. Only some rows state a clone size, as once, few, many or a class for expanded clones.

j_call,clone_size,d_call,v_call,cdr3_nt,cdr3_aa
TRBJ1-6,NA,NA,TRBV19,TGTGCCAGTAGTATAGAAGGAGGGACCGCATACCCTTCACCCCTCCACTTT,CASSIEGGTAYPSPLHF
TRBJ1-2,NA,TRBD1,TRBV6-5,TGTGCCAGCAGGCAGGGGGCTGGTGGCTACACCTTC,CASRQGAGGYTF
TRBJ1-2,NA,NA,TRBV19,TGTGCCAGTAGCAGAGGGGACGGGGATGGCTACACCTTC,CASSRGDGDGYTF
TRBJ1-1,NA,NA,TRBV6-6,TGTGCCACGACATCGTTGGGGGCCCCTCTGAACACTGAAGCTTTCTTT,CATTSLGAPLNTEAFF
TRBJ2-3,NA,TRBD2,TRBV11-3,TGTGCCAGCAGCTTAGGGGCTAGCGGCCTCACAGATACGCAGTATTTT,CASSLGASGLTDTQYF
TRBJ2-1,once,NA,TRBV15,TGTGCCACCAGCAGAGCTTCGGATGAGCAGTTCTTC,CATSRASDEQFF
TRBJ2-7,NA,TRBD2,TRBV7-3,TGTGCCAGCAGCCCCCGCGGACTAGCAGGCGAGCAGTACTTC,CASSPRGLAGEQYF
TRBJ1-1,NA,NA,TRBV28,TGTGCCAGCAGTTACCAGTCCATGAACACTGAAGCTTTCTTT,CASSYQSMNTEAFF
TRBJ2-3,NA,TRBD2,TRBV5-4,TGTGCCAGCAGACCTCCGGGACTAGCGGGGAACACAGATACGCAGTATTTT,CASRPPGLAGNTDTQYF
TRBJ1-3,NA,TRBD1,TRBV7-6,TGTGCCAGCAGCCTCGGACAGGGGGCGGCCGGAAACACCATATATTTT,CASSLGQGAAGNTIYF
TRBJ2-1,once,NA,TRBV19,TGTGCCAGTATGGCCACCGGGAGAGGCGAGTACAGGGGTTACAATGAGCAGTTCTTC,CASMATGRGEYRGYNEQFF
TRBJ2-5,few,TRBD1,TRBV7-3,TGTGCCAGCAGCCTACAGGGGATCCCGCGAGAGACCCAGTACTTC,CASSLQGIPRETQYF
TRBJ2-3,NA,NA,TRBV19,TGTGCCAGTAGTTTGGGCTCGCCGGCGGCGCAGTATTTT,CASSLGSPAAQYF
TRBJ1-2,NA,NA,TRBV4-2,TGTGCCAGCAGCCCCACGTTTGAGGCTGGCTACACCTTC,CASSPTFEAGYTF
TRBJ1-6,NA,NA,TRBV21-1,TGTCCCAGCCGCAACGCGGGGGCCCGGGGGCGGGGGTCCTATAATTCACCCCTCCACTTT,CPSRNAGARGRGSYNSPLHF
TRBJ1-2,NA,NA,TRBV24-1,TGTGCCACCAGTGATCCACGGGAGAACTATGGCTACACCTTC,CATSDPRENYGYTF